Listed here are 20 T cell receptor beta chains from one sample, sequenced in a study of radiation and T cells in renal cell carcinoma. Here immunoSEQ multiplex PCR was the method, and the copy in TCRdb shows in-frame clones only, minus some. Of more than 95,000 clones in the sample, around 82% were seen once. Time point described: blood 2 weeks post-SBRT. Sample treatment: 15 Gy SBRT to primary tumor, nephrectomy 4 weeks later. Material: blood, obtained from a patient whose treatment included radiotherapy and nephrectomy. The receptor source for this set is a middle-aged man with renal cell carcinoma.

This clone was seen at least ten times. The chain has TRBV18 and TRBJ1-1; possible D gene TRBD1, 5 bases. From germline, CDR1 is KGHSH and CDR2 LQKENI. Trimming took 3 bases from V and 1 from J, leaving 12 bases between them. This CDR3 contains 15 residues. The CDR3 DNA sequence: TGTGCCAGCTCACCCTCTGGGGGATGGAACACTGAAGCTTTCTTT. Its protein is CASSPSGGWNTEAFF.

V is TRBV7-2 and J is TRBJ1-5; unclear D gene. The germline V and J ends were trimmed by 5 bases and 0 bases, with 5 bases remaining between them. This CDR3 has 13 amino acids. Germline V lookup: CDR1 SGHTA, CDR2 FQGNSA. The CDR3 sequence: CASSAISNQPQHF. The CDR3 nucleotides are TGTGCCAGCAGCGCAATTAGCAATCAGCCCCAGCATTTT.

The CDR3 reads CASSPQGEFTEAFF. Written as DNA, the CDR3 is TGTGCCAGCAGCCCACAGGGGGAATTCACTGAAGCTTTCTTT. The V gene is TRBV7-8, the J gene TRBJ1-1, with 8 bases matching TRBD1. CDR1 is SGHVS and CDR2 is FQNEAQ in the germline V gene. The ends lost 5 bases at V and 4 bases at J; junction bases unmatched: 6. The CDR3 totals 14 residues.

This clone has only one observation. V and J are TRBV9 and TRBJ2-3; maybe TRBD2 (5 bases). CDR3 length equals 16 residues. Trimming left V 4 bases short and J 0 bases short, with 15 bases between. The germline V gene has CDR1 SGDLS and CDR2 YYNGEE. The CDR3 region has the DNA TGTGCCAGCAGCCCGGCCAGCGGAGCGAGCACAGATACGCAGTATTTT. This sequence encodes CASSPASGASTDTQYF.

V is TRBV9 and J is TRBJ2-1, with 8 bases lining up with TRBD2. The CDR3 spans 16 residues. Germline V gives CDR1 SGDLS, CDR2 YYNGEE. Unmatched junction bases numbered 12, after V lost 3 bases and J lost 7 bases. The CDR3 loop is CASSGSGVSTRNEQFF. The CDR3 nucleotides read TGTGCCAGCAGCGGTAGCGGGGTCTCGACTAGAAATGAGCAGTTCTTC.

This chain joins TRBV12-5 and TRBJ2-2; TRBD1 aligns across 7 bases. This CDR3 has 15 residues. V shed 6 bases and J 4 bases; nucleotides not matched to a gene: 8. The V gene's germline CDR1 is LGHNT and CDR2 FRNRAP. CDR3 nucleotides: TGTGCTAGTGGCAACGACAGGGTCGGCACCGGGGAGCTGTTTTTT. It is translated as CASGNDRVGTGELFF.

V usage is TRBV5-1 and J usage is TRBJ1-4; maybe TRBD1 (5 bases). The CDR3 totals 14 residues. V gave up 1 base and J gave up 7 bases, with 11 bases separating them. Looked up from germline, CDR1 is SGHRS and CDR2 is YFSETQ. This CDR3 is CASSLMGGGEKLFF. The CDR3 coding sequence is TGCGCCAGCAGCTTGATGGGGGGAGGTGAAAAACTGTTTTTT.

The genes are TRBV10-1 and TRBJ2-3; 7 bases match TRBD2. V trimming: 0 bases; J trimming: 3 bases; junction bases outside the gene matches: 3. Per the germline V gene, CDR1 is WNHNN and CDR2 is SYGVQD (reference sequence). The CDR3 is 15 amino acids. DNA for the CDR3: TGCGCCAGCAGTGAGTCTGTGGGAGGGACAGATACGCAGTATTTT. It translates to CASSESVGGTDTQYF.

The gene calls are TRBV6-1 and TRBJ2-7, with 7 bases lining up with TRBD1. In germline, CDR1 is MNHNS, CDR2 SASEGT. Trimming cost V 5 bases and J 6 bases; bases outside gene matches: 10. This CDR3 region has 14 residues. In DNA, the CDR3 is TGTGCCAGCAGTCCTCCGTGGGACAGTCCCGAGCAGTACTTC. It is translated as CASSPPWDSPEQYF.

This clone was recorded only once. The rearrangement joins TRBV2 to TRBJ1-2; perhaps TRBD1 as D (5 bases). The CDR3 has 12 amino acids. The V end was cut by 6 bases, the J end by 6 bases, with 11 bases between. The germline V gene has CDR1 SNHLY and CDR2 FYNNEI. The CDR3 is CASRGGWNGYTF. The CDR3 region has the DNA TGTGCCAGCAGGGGGGGTTGGAATGGCTACACCTTC.

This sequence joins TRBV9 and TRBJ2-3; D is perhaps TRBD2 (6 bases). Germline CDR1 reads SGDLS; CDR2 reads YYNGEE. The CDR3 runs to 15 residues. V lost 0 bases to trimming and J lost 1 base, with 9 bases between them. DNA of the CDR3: TGTGCCAGCAGCGTAGTGGGGGGTCGCACAGATACGCAGTATTTT. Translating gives CASSVVGGRTDTQYF.

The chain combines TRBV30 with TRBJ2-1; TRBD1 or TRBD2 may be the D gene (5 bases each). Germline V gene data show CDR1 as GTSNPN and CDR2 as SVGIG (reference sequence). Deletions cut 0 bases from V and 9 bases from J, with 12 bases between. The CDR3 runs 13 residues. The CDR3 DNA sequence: TGTGCCTGGAGTGTACAAGGGGACGGTGAGCAGTTCTTC. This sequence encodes CAWSVQGDGEQFF.

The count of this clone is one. CDR3 loop: CASSLRGANTGELFF. In nucleotides, the CDR3 is TGTGCCAGCAGCTTAAGAGGGGCGAACACCGGGGAGCTGTTTTTT. The J gene is TRBJ2-2, the V gene TRBV7-9; the D gene could be TRBD1 or TRBD2 (5 bases each). Germline V lookup: CDR1 SEHNR, CDR2 FQNEAQ (reference sequence). V was clipped by 2 bases and J by 0 bases, with 7 bases between them. The CDR3 is made up of 15 amino acids.

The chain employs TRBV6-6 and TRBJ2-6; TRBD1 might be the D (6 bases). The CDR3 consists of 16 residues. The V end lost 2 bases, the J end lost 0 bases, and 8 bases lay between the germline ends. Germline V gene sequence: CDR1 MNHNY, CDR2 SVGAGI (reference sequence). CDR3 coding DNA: TGTGCCAGCAGTTACCCAGGGGTCTCTGGGGCCAACGTCCTGACTTTC. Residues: CASSYPGVSGANVLTF.

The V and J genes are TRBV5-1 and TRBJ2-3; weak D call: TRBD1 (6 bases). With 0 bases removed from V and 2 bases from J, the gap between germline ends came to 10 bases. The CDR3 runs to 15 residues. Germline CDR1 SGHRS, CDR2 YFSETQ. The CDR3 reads CASSLGQEFTDTQYF. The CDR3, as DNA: TGCGCCAGCAGCTTGGGACAGGAGTTCACAGATACGCAGTATTTT.

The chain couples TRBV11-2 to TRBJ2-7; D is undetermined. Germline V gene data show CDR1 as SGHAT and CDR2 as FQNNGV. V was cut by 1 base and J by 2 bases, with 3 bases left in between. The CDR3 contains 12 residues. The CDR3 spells CASSLVTYEQYF. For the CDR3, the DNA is TGTGCCAGCAGCTTAGTGACCTACGAGCAGTACTTC.

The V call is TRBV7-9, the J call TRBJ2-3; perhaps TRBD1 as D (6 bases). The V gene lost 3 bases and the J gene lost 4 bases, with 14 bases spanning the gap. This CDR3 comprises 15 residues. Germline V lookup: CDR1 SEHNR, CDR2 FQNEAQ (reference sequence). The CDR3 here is CASSFDRKPADTQYF. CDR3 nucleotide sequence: TGTGCCAGCAGCTTTGACAGGAAGCCCGCAGATACGCAGTATTTT. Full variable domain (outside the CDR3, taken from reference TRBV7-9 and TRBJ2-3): DTGVSQNPRHKITKRGQNVTFRCDPISEHNRLYWYRQTLGQGPEFLTYFQNEAQLEKSRLLSDRFSAERPKGSFSTLEIQRTEQGDSAMYLCASSFDRKPADTQYFGPGTRLTVL.

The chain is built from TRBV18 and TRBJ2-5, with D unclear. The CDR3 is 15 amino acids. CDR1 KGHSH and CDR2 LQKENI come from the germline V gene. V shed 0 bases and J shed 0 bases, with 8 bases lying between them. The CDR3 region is CASSPPGGHQETQYF. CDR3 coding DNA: TGTGCCAGCTCACCACCGGGCGGACACCAAGAGACCCAGTACTTC. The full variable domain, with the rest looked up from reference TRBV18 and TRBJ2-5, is NAGVMQNPRHLVRRRGQEARLRCSPMKGHSHVYWYRQLPEEGLKFMVYLQKENIIDESGMPKERFSAEFPKEGPSILRIQQVVRGDSAAYFCASSPPGGHQETQYFGPGTRLLVL.

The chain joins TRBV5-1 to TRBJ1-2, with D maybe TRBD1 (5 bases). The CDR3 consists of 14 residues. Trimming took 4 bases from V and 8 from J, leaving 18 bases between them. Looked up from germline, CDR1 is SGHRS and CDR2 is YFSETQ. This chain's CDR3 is CASSLSPGGRGYTF. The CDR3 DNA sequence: TGCGCCAGCAGCCTATCCCCGGGGGGGAGGGGCTACACCTTC. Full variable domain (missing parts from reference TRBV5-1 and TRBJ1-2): KAGVTQTPRYLIKTRGQQVTLSCSPISGHRSVSWYQQTPGQGLQFLFEYFSETQRNKGNFPGRFSGRQFSNSRSEMNVSTLELGDSALYLCASSLSPGGRGYTFGSGTRLTVV.

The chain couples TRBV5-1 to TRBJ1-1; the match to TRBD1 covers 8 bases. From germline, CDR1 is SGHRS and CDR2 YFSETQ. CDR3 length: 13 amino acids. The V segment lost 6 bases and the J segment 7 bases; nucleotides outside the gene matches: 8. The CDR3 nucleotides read TGCGCCAGCACTGAACAGGGGGGTGATGAAGCTTTCTTT. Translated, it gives CASTEQGGDEAFF.